Reported below is one TCR beta chain. The data originate from a study of blood T cell repertoires in COVID-19. Turning to the study itself: Sample material is recorded as cDNA or gDNA derived from T cells, B-cell-depleted T cells, or PBMCs.

V gave up 1 base and J gave up 1 base, with 14 bases separating them. The germline V gene has CDR1 SGHVS and CDR2 FNYEAQ. This CDR3 comprises 16 residues. Authors' methods: Nucleated cell number was recorded as an estimate derived from reference gene primer amplification. Some clones are missing from TCRdb's copy, which holds only in-frame ones; the method was immunoSEQ multiplex PCR. V, J and clone size derive from that table, while D and trimming were established from the DNA sequence. The sample holds 150,000 or so clones; roughly 88% are singletons and the top ten take more than 7.5%. Input material: peripheral blood. The TCR originated in a woman aged 45 to 65 with acute or convalescent COVID-19. The chain combines TRBV7-6 with TRBJ2-7, with D possibly being TRBD2 (6 bases). CDR3 in amino acids: CASSLGNSGKSYEQYF. The CDR3 DNA reads as TGTGCCAGCAGCTTAGGAAATAGCGGAAAATCCTACGAGCAGTACTTC.